This TCR beta chain was captured by sequencing in a study of OX40 agonist ivuxolimab in advanced cancers. Study-wide context: The costimulatory receptor OX40 (CD134) was targeted by ivuxolimab, a fully human IgG2 agonistic monoclonal antibody. Intravenous ivuxolimab was administered to patients every 2 weeks at six dose levels: 0.01, 0.1, 0.3, 1.5, 3 and 10 mg/kg. Among the approximately 50 dose-escalation patients, roughly 20 had hepatocellular carcinoma, about 15 melanoma, 9 renal cell carcinoma and 9 head and neck cancer. In the dose-escalation cohort, 75% to 85% of patients were male, and the mean age was 60 years with a range of roughly 23 to 79. Prior anti-PD-1, anti-PD-L1 or anti-CTLA-4 therapy was permitted, and checkpoint inhibitors had been received by around 40% of dose-escalation patients. Partial responses were achieved by three dose-escalation patients, of whom one had hepatocellular carcinoma and two had cutaneous melanoma. The purpose of peripheral TCRbeta sequencing was to test whether ivuxolimab changed TCR sequence diversity and led to clonal T-cell expansion. The paper reports the monotherapy dose-escalation portion (N of about 47 patients) of the phase I ivuxolimab trial.

Concerning this clone: Its antigen has not been determined. No much larger clone exists at a distance of one base, and base qualities are not known.

Genomic DNA was isolated from the sorted cells so that the TCRbeta CDR3 region could be sequenced. TCRbeta CDR3 regions were sequenced using the immunoSEQ Assay. TCRdb took over this immuneACCESS table, retaining in-frame rearrangements with V and J assigned. Such tables are incomplete; in checked studies, under half of the missing clones stem from an unresolved V gene, and the remainder is unexplained. The sample table lists tens of thousands of clones, around 80% of them with a count of one. Around 1.1% of the sample lies in the top ten. Patients with a history of autoimmune disease or receiving systemic immunosuppression were excluded from the trial. Peripheral blood for TCR sequencing was collected from all dose cohorts at baseline, on cycle 4 day 1, and on cycle 7 day 1. The samples were taken from a phase I, first-in-human, multicenter, open-label dose-escalation trial of ivuxolimab. Adults with locally advanced or metastatic head and neck squamous cell, hepatocellular, melanoma or renal cell carcinoma were enrolled in the trial. Before TCR sequencing, CD4+ T cells and CD8+ T cells were sorted from peripheral blood as separate populations.

The germline V gene sets CDR1 to SNHLY and CDR2 to FYNNEI. The CDR3 measures 13 amino acids from cysteine to phenylalanine. The sequence is cut down to CDR3 DNA, 39 bases in frame from base 1. V loses 4 bases, J loses 2 bases, and the germline ends lie 9 bases apart. General study outcomes and caveats: After ivuxolimab, expanded clones were on average more numerous among CD8+ T cells than among CD4+ T cells. In the 0.1-3.0 mg/kg groups, partial responders had among the lowest normalized peripheral clonal expansion, particularly in CD8+ T cells. Low levels of normalized T-cell clonal expansion were also seen in some patients who did not respond. Which antigens the clonally expanded peripheral T cells were specific for was not determined. Clonal expansion of both CD4+ and CD8+ blood T cells was observed from baseline to week 6 at doses 0.1 to 3.0 mg/kg.

The chain is encoded by TRBV2 joined to TRBJ2-7; too little of a D gene remains to name it. The origin of this receptor is an adult with an advanced solid tumor such as melanoma, head and neck, liver or kidney cancer. This material consisted of CD4+ or CD8+ T cells sorted from blood, taken in a trial of the OX40 agonist ivuxolimab. CDR3 reads: CASSGVGTYEQYF. The DNA sequence reads TGTGCCAGCAGTGGTGTCGGAACCTACGAGCAGTACTTC.